This entry lists 29 T cell receptor beta chains sequenced from one sample in a study of cytomegalovirus exposure and HLA in healthy donors. PCR used 60 Vbeta primers and 13 Jbeta primers. Some clones are missing from TCRdb's copy, which holds only in-frame ones; the method was immunoSEQ multiplex PCR. The profile shows 150,000 or so clones, approximately 80% of them singletons. The sequencing input was PBMCs. Receptors originate from a male donor in good health and CMV-seropositive.

The J gene is TRBJ1-1, the V gene TRBV27; D uncertain. Germline loops: CDR1 MNHEY, CDR2 SMNVEV (reference sequence). V dropped 5 bases and J dropped 7 bases, with 17 bases sitting between them. The CDR3 loop spans 14 amino acids. CDR3 in DNA: TGTGCCAGCAGTCTAAGAGCCTCCTCCTATGAAGCTTTCTTT. Its translation is CASSLRASSYEAFF.

The V and J genes are TRBV18 and TRBJ2-1; TRBD1 matches at 8 bases. Trimming took 3 bases from V and 3 from J; bases not matched to a gene: 4. The CDR3 sequence is 15 residues long. Germline values: CDR1 KGHSH, CDR2 LQKENI. For the CDR3, the DNA is TGTGCCAGCTCACCGGACGGACAGGGCTACAATGAGCAGTTCTTC. Translation gives CASSPDGQGYNEQFF.

The chain has TRBV19 and TRBJ1-6, with 7 bases lining up with TRBD1. This CDR3 spans 18 amino acids. V trimming: 3 bases; J trimming: 7 bases; junction bases outside the gene matches: 15. Germline V CDR1 and CDR2: LNHDA, SQIVND (reference sequence). The DNA of the CDR3 is TGTGCCAGTAGTATTAGGAACAGGGGTGGAATCCGAAATTCACCCCTCCACTTT. Translating gives CASSIRNRGGIRNSPLHF.

The chain carries TRBV11-2 and TRBJ2-7, with TRBD1 as a possible D gene (6 bases). V lost 6 bases to trimming and J lost 0 bases, with 15 bases between them. Germline values: CDR1 SGHAT, CDR2 FQNNGV. The CDR3 runs 15 residues. The CDR3 DNA is TGTGCCAGCAGTCACTGGGGGCGAACCTCCTACGAGCAGTACTTC. This translates into CASSHWGRTSYEQYF.

This clone was counted only a few times. The V gene is TRBV18, the J gene TRBJ2-2; 8 bases are shared with TRBD2. The ends lost 8 bases at V and 3 bases at J; junction bases unmatched: 2. Per the germline V gene, CDR1 is KGHSH and CDR2 is LQKENI. CDR3 length: 13 amino acids. The CDR3 sequence is CASPREDTGELFF. The CDR3 nucleotides are TGTGCCAGCCCGCGGGAGGACACCGGGGAGCTGTTTTTT. The full variable domain, with the rest looked up from reference TRBV18 and TRBJ2-2, is NAGVMQNPRHLVRRRGQEARLRCSPMKGHSHVYWYRQLPEEGLKFMVYLQKENIIDESGMPKERFSAEFPKEGPSILRIQQVVRGDSAAYFCASPREDTGELFFGEGSRLTVL.

The chain combines TRBV10-3 with TRBJ2-7, with 10 bases aligning to TRBD2. Germline assignment: CDR1 ENHRY and CDR2 SYGVKD. The CDR3 length is 15 residues. The V and J ends lost 0 bases and 3 bases, in that order; junction bases with no gene match: 2. CDR3 nucleotides: TGTGCCATCAGTGAGTCCTGGACTAGCGGCTACGAGCAGTACTTC. Protein sequence: CAISESWTSGYEQYF.

In DNA form, the CDR3 reads TGCAGCGTTGTGTCCGGGGGGGAGACCCAGTACTTC. Translating it yields CSVVSGGETQYF. The chain uses TRBV29-1 and TRBJ2-5; 7 bases fit TRBD2. J gave up 5 bases and V 4 bases, and 4 bases lay outside the gene matches. Germline loops: CDR1 SQVTM, CDR2 ANQGSEA. This CDR3 spans 12 amino acids.

This chain links TRBV30 with TRBJ2-5; the match to TRBD2 covers 11 bases. J lost 1 base, V lost 4 bases, and 5 bases had no gene match. The germline gives CDR1 GTSNPN, CDR2 SVGIG (reference sequence). The CDR3 totals 15 residues. The CDR3 sequence: CAWTSGGPPQETQYF. CDR3 sequence (DNA): TGTGCCTGGACTAGCGGGGGGCCCCCCCAAGAGACCCAGTACTTC.

The chain employs TRBV7-9 and TRBJ2-2, with D possibly matching TRBD1 (5 bases). Germline V gives CDR1 SEHNR, CDR2 FQNEAQ (reference sequence). The CDR3 runs to 15 residues. Trimming pared 1 base from V and 5 bases from J, leaving 11 bases between. In DNA form, the CDR3 reads TGTGCCAGCAGCTTAGAGGGGCTTAAGACCGGGGAGCTGTTTTTT. Protein product: CASSLEGLKTGELFF.

The V gene is TRBV2, the J gene TRBJ1-3; no reliable D call. CDR1 is SNHLY, CDR2 FYNNEI, per germline. The CDR3 is made up of 14 amino acids. Trimming cost V 6 bases and J 0 bases, with 9 bases left between them. CDR3 bases: TGTGCCAGCAGCGGGGTCATCTCTGGAAACACCATATATTTT. This sequence encodes CASSGVISGNTIYF.

The chain joins TRBV5-1 to TRBJ2-1, with a tentative D call TRBD1 (7 bases). The CDR3 extends over 18 amino acids. Germline V gene lookup returns CDR1 SGHRS and CDR2 YFSETQ. The ends were cut back, 5 bases at V and 0 bases at J, with 21 bases in the middle. The CDR3 coding sequence is TGCGCCAGCAGGGTCACCAGGGGGACTCACAACTCCTACAATGAGCAGTTCTTC. Its translation: CASRVTRGTHNSYNEQFF.

The chain has TRBV20-1 and TRBJ2-5; no reliable D call. The ends were cut back, 4 bases at V and 9 bases at J, with 9 bases in the middle. CDR1 is DFQATT, CDR2 SNEGSKA, per germline (reference sequence). The CDR3 is made up of 10 amino acids. This CDR3 reads CSATDEAQYF. The CDR3, as DNA: TGCAGTGCTACCGACGAGGCCCAGTACTTC.

The chain uses TRBV5-1 and TRBJ2-7; D uncertain. Germline-derived CDR1 and CDR2 are SGHRS and YFSETQ. V shed 1 base and J shed 0 bases, with 8 bases lying between them. CDR3 length: 14 residues. The CDR3 bases are TGCGCCAGCAGCTTGTCTACGTCCTCCTACGAGCAGTACTTC. Translation: CASSLSTSSYEQYF.

Comment on this clone: Compared with germline, one end of the junction differs, possibly owing to a read error. V usage is TRBV7-7 and J usage is TRBJ2-5, with 11 bases identical to TRBD2. CDR1 SSHAT and CDR2 FNYEAQ come from the germline V gene (reference sequence). This CDR3 contains 18 residues. Here the CDR3 DNA reads TGTGCCAGCAGCTTATTCAAGGGACTAGCGGACTCCCAAAAGACCCAGTACTTC. Translated: CASSLFKGLADSQKTQYF.

The chain joins TRBV5-1 to TRBJ1-4, with 11 bases matching TRBD1. Per the germline V gene, CDR1 is SGHRS and CDR2 is YFSETQ. This CDR3 comprises 18 residues. V lost 0 bases and J lost 7; bases outside the gene matches: 11. The CDR3 is CASSLGVSFGTGGEKLFF. CDR3 nucleotides: TGCGCCAGCAGCTTGGGGGTATCTTTCGGGACAGGGGGTGAAAAACTGTTTTTT.

The V call is TRBV5-4, the J call TRBJ2-7; TRBD2 matches at 7 bases. CDR1 and CDR2 from the germline V gene are SGHNT and YYREEE (reference sequence). This CDR3 spans 14 amino acids. Trimming at V came to 7 bases and at J to 3 bases, leaving 10 bases not matched to a gene. The CDR3, as DNA: TGTGCCAGCGCTCTGCGGCCGGGGGGCTACGAGCAGTACTTC. It is translated as CASALRPGGYEQYF.

In its sample, this clone was seen once. V is TRBV4-1 and J is TRBJ2-5, with D possibly being TRBD2 (5 bases). The V and J ends lost 1 base and 5 bases respectively, with 8 bases between them. Germline CDR1 is MGHRA and CDR2 is YSYEKL. The CDR3 totals 13 residues. CDR3 DNA: TGCGCCAGCAGCCAAGGGATAGCGGAGACCCAGTACTTC. This codes for CASSQGIAETQYF.

This clone showed up just a few times. V gene TRBV2 combines with J gene TRBJ1-6, with 11 nucleotides matching TRBD1. The CDR3 covers 16 residues. V dropped 7 bases and J dropped 4; count of bases not matched to a gene: 6. In germline, CDR1 is SNHLY, CDR2 FYNNEI. CDR3 nucleotides: TGTGCCAGCATACCGGGACAGGGGGATTATAATTCACCCCTCCACTTT. Translating it yields CASIPGQGDYNSPLHF.

CDR3 DNA sequence: TGTGCCAGCAGCTTAGTGGGGACAGGGGCTAACTATGGCTACACCTTC. Translating it yields CASSLVGTGANYGYTF. The chain carries TRBV7-9 and TRBJ1-2; TRBD1 matches 10 bases. The J segment lost 0 bases and the V segment lost 1 base, leaving 2 bases of the junction unmatched. Looked up from germline, CDR1 is SEHNR and CDR2 is FQNEAQ (reference sequence). This CDR3 comprises 16 residues. Based on the CDR3 plus reference TRBV7-9 and TRBJ1-2, the full variable domain is DTGVSQNPRHKITKRGQNVTFRCDPISEHNRLYWYRQTLGQGPEFLTYFQNEAQLEKSRLLSDRFSAERPKGSFSTLEIQRTEQGDSAMYLCASSLVGTGANYGYTFGSGTRLTVV.

V is TRBV18 and J is TRBJ2-3; perhaps TRBD1 as D (5 bases). V shed 3 bases and J shed 5 bases, with 12 bases lying between them. CDR1 and CDR2 from the germline V gene are KGHSH and LQKENI. This CDR3 has 14 amino acids. The CDR3 DNA follows: TGTGCCAGCTCACCCCTGGCTCAGGGAGATACGCAGTATTTT. Residues: CASSPLAQGDTQYF.

The chain employs TRBV2 and TRBJ2-2; 7 bases align to TRBD2. Germline CDR1 and CDR2: SNHLY and FYNNEI. The CDR3 spans 16 residues. V trimming: 3 bases; J trimming: 3 bases; junction bases outside the gene matches: 7. The CDR3 loop is CASSDWEGRYTGELFF. CDR3 in DNA: TGTGCCAGCAGTGATTGGGAGGGGCGGTACACCGGGGAGCTGTTTTTT.

V usage is TRBV2 and J usage is TRBJ1-1; possibly TRBD1 for D (6 bases). From germline, CDR1 is SNHLY and CDR2 FYNNEI. V lost 9 bases and J lost 3, with 14 bases in between. This CDR3 region has 13 residues. CDR3 residues: CASELQGDTEAFF. As DNA, the CDR3 is TGTGCCAGTGAACTACAGGGAGACACTGAAGCTTTCTTT.

A note on this clone: The junction shows a germline mismatch at one end, possibly a read error. The genes are TRBV7-9 and TRBJ1-2; D is unresolved. Germline lookup yields CDR1 SEHNR and CDR2 FQNEAQ (reference sequence). This CDR3 has 13 amino acids. The CDR3 is CSSSLGGVAGYTF. The CDR3 bases are TGTTCCAGCAGCTTAGGAGGCGTGGCTGGCTACACCTTC.

This clone was detected a few times. This rearrangement joins TRBV7-3 to TRBJ1-1, with D perhaps TRBD1 (5 bases). In germline, CDR1 is SGHTA, CDR2 FQGTGA. Between the trimmed V and J ends, which lost 0 bases and 5 bases, there was a span of 7 bases. The CDR3 contains 13 residues. CDR3: CASSLTGGTEAFF. The CDR3 region has the DNA TGTGCCAGCAGCTTAACCGGGGGTACTGAAGCTTTCTTT.

With respect to this clone: One end of the junction does not line up with germline, which may come from a read error. The chain employs TRBV18 and TRBJ2-7; 8 nucleotides line up with TRBD2. This CDR3 spans 17 amino acids. Germline V CDR1 and CDR2: KGHSH, LQKENI. The CDR3 DNA is TGTGCCAACTCACCTTCTCCGGGGGGGGTTAGTGCCTACGAGCAGTACTTC. Protein product: CANSPSPGGVSAYEQYF.

This sequence joins TRBV27 and TRBJ2-2; D is ambiguous. Trimming cost V 8 bases and J 6 bases, with 19 bases left between them. CDR3 length equals 15 residues. Germline loops: CDR1 MNHEY, CDR2 SMNVEV (reference sequence). The CDR3 DNA reads TGTGCCAGCGCCAACGGCGTCGGGTTGGCCGGGGAGCTGTTTTTT. Protein sequence: CASANGVGLAGELFF.

V is TRBV27 and J is TRBJ1-1, with D unresolved. This CDR3 spans 15 amino acids. Deletions cut 8 bases from V and 1 base from J, with 17 bases between. The V gene's germline CDR1 is MNHEY and CDR2 SMNVEV (reference sequence). CDR3 sequence: CASRRSDGWNTEAFF. The CDR3 region has the DNA TGTGCCAGCCGCCGCAGTGACGGGTGGAACACTGAAGCTTTCTTT.

As DNA, the CDR3 is TGCGCCAGCAGCCAGAAGGGGTGGAACACTGAAGCTTTCTTT. This sequence encodes CASSQKGWNTEAFF. The V gene is TRBV5-1, the J gene TRBJ1-1, with D maybe TRBD1 (5 bases). Deletions cut 4 bases from V and 1 base from J, with 11 bases between. CDR3 length equals 14 residues. The germline gives CDR1 SGHRS, CDR2 YFSETQ.

This chain links TRBV1 with TRBJ2-3; whether TRBD2, the table's D call, matches the DNA was not checked. TRBV1 is designated a pseudogene. The CDR3 runs to 19 residues. DNA of the CDR3: TGCACCAGCAGCCAAGAGGGCGAGCGGGGGAGAGCTTGCAGAGATACGCAGTATTTT. It translates to CTSSQEGERGRACRDTQYF.